This T cell receptor beta chain was identified during a study of shared T cell receptors in the human thymus. Using immunoSEQ multiplex PCR, the repertoire was profiled, and TCRdb retains in-frame clones only, with some absent. The sample records roughly 710,000 clones, approximately 85% being singletons. This CDR3 spans 14 amino acids. Germline values: CDR1 MNHEY, CDR2 SVGAGI. V shed 6 bases, J shed 5 bases, and the junction held 6 bases outside the gene matches. These sequences were also reported in another study, on human thymus T cells. In that study: The thymus was resected at corrective cardiac surgery. Thymic and blood repertoires appeared to carry a bias in their V and J gene usage.

This clonotype was sampled from a girl in the first two years of life with a congenital heart defect. J is TRBJ2-5 and V is TRBV6-5; 10 nucleotides align to TRBD1. Sequenced sample: thymocytes. In nucleotides, the CDR3 is TGTGCCAGCAGGAGACAGGGGGCGCGGGAGACCCAGTACTTC. Protein sequence: CASRRQGARETQYF.